One sample yielded the 13 T cell receptor beta chains listed below, sequenced in a study of blood T cell repertoires in COVID-19 (TCRdb year 2020). The method behind the library was the immunoSEQ multiplex PCR assay. In its TCRdb copy, this immuneACCESS table keeps in-frame sequences only and misses some clones. Where compared with another copy, unresolved V genes explain less than half of these, and the others have no known cause. Recorded for this sample are about 190,000 clones; roughly 85% of them occurred a single time. The ten largest clones take up roughly 21% of the sample. Sequences were obtained from peripheral blood. The receptors stem from a man aged 55 to 69 with active or convalescent COVID-19.

The chain combines TRBV5-4 with TRBJ2-7, with 11 bases that match TRBD2. Germline V CDR1 and CDR2: SGHNT, YYREEE (reference sequence). The CDR3 loop spans 13 amino acids. Trimming took 4 bases from V and 7 from J; bases not matched to a gene: 4. The CDR3, as DNA: TGTGCCAGCAGCCCAGGACTAGCGGGTGAGCAGTACTTC. It translates to CASSPGLAGEQYF.

This chain uses TRBV5-5 with TRBJ2-3, with unresolved D. The V end was cut by 4 bases, the J end by 2 bases, with 11 bases between. The CDR3 is made up of 14 amino acids. Germline values: CDR1 SGHKS, CDR2 YYEKEE (reference sequence). CDR3 coding DNA: TGTGCCAGCAGCCCCCCAAGCGTCACAGATACGCAGTATTTT. It specifies CASSPPSVTDTQYF.

This chain connects TRBV2 to TRBJ2-7, with a weak D call TRBD1 (5 bases). The V end lost 7 bases, the J end lost 6 bases, and 16 bases lay between the germline ends. Germline CDR1 reads SNHLY; CDR2 reads FYNNEI. This CDR3 region has 13 residues. The DNA of the CDR3 is TGTGCCAGCATTGTGACAGTCCTTTCCGAGCAGTACTTC. It translates to CASIVTVLSEQYF.

The rearrangement links TRBV7-8 to TRBJ1-4, with 9 bases identical to TRBD1. Germline V gives CDR1 SGHVS, CDR2 FQNEAQ. The CDR3 contains 21 residues. Trimming cost V 5 bases and J 12 bases; bases outside gene matches: 31. For the CDR3, the DNA is TGTGCCAGCAGCCATTACCCGGGGACAGGGACTTTAGCGGCATACACCGAAGAACTGTTTTTT. It yields the protein CASSHYPGTGTLAAYTEELFF.

This chain joins TRBV10-3 and TRBJ2-3; D possibly corresponds to TRBD2 (6 bases). CDR3 length: 15 amino acids. CDR1 and CDR2 (germline): ENHRY, SYGVKD. V was trimmed by 5 bases and J by 1 base, leaving 13 bases between them. The CDR3 region has the DNA TGTGCCATCAGTCTCCGGGACTTTCGCACAGATACGCAGTATTTT. Protein: CAISLRDFRTDTQYF.

The chain has TRBV9 and TRBJ1-4; TRBD1 aligns across 9 bases. In germline, CDR1 is SGDLS, CDR2 YYNGEE. This CDR3 region has 14 residues. V lost 3 bases and J lost 8; bases outside the gene matches: 5. The CDR3 sequence: CASSEGQGGEKLFF. The CDR3 coding sequence is TGTGCCAGCAGCGAGGGACAGGGTGGGGAAAAACTGTTTTTT.

The chain links TRBV5-1 to TRBJ2-3; D is unresolved. Germline CDR1 reads SGHRS; CDR2 reads YFSETQ. The CDR3 is 13 amino acids. V gave up 1 base and J gave up 4 bases, with 7 bases separating them. In nucleotides, the CDR3 is TGCGCCAGCAGCTTGACAGTATCAGATACGCAGTATTTT. It specifies CASSLTVSDTQYF.

The chain couples TRBV5-4 to TRBJ2-2; 11 bases agree with TRBD2. Germline lookup yields CDR1 SGHNT and CDR2 YYREEE (reference sequence). The CDR3 loop spans 17 amino acids. V lost 2 bases to trimming and J lost 1 base; unmatched junction nucleotides: 4. CDR3 sequence reads: CASSLGTSGGNTGELFF. The CDR3 DNA sequence: TGTGCCAGCAGCTTAGGAACTAGCGGGGGGAACACCGGGGAGCTGTTTTTT.

The chain couples TRBV18 to TRBJ2-4; weak D call: TRBD1 (6 bases). V lost 3 bases and J 7 bases, leaving 7 bases between the germline ends. The CDR3 totals 12 residues. CDR1 KGHSH and CDR2 LQKENI come from the germline V gene. The CDR3, as DNA: TGTGCCAGCTCACCCGACAGGAACATTCAGTACTTC. Protein product: CASSPDRNIQYF.

In nucleotides, the CDR3 is TGTGCCATCAGTGATAGGGGATTGGACACCGGGGAGCTGTTTTTT. It codes for CAISDRGLDTGELFF. This chain links TRBV10-3 with TRBJ2-2, with D possibly being TRBD1 (5 bases). This CDR3 spans 15 amino acids. Germline assignment: CDR1 ENHRY and CDR2 SYGVKD. Trimming cost V 3 bases and J 3 bases, with 11 bases left between them.

The rearrangement joins TRBV5-6 to TRBJ1-6, with TRBD1 as a possible D gene (6 bases). Germline CDR1 SGHDT, CDR2 YYEEEE. Trimming left V 4 bases short and J 9 bases short, with 14 bases between. This CDR3 comprises 14 residues. CDR3 sequence (DNA): TGTGCCAGCAGCCAGCAGGCAGGGGCTTCACCCCTCCACTTT. Its protein is CASSQQAGASPLHF.

This chain links TRBV3-1 (or the pseudogene TRBV3-2) with TRBJ1-1; D is ambiguous. Germline V gives CDR1 LGHDT, CDR2 YNNKEL (reference sequence). The CDR3 length is 13 residues. The V and J ends lost 4 bases and 1 base respectively, with 7 bases between them. CDR3 nucleotides: TGTGCCAGCAGCCTGCTGGCGAACACTGAAGCTTTCTTT. It specifies CASSLLANTEAFF.

This rearrangement joins TRBV2 to TRBJ1-3, with 7 nucleotides matching TRBD1. Germline V gene sequence: CDR1 SNHLY, CDR2 FYNNEI. This CDR3 region has 16 residues. J gave up 2 bases and V 6 bases, and 10 bases lay outside the gene matches. CDR3 sequence (DNA): TGTGCCAGCAGGGATGGGACAGAAAGAACTGGAAACACCATATATTTT. Encoded protein: CASRDGTERTGNTIYF. Together with reference TRBV2 and TRBJ1-3, the CDR3 gives the full variable domain: EPEVTQTPSHQVTQMGQEVILRCVPISNHLYFYWYRQILGQKVEFLVSFYNNEISEKSEIFDDQFSVERPDGSNFTLKIRSTKLEDSAMYFCASRDGTERTGNTIYFGEGSWLTVV.